This TCR beta chain stems from a study of blood T cell repertoires in COVID-19. Method: immunoSEQ multiplex PCR; TCRdb's copy keeps in-frame clones and lacks some. The sample holds some 160,000 clones, around 83% seen once. The germline V and J ends were trimmed by 7 bases and 0 bases, with 10 bases remaining between them. The CDR3 is made up of 13 amino acids. Germline V gene lookup returns CDR1 SQVTM and CDR2 ANQGSEA. This receptor was taken from a woman aged 65 to 85 who had recovered from COVID-19. This chain uses TRBV29-1 with TRBJ2-4, with D possibly being TRBD2 (5 bases). Sequencing was performed on peripheral blood. The CDR3 DNA reads TGCAGCGCCCTAGGACTAGCCAAAAACATTCAGTACTTC. Translating it yields CSALGLAKNIQYF.